This T cell receptor beta chain was documented in a study of blood T cell repertoires in COVID-19. Germline CDR1 and CDR2: LNHDA and SQIVND (reference sequence). The CDR3 loop spans 14 amino acids. The germline V and J ends were trimmed by 5 bases and 2 bases, with 13 bases remaining between them. Under the authors' procedure: Amplification of reference gene primers provided the estimated nucleated cell counts. The assay was immunoSEQ multiplex PCR, and TCRdb's table has in-frame clones only and misses some. D and trimming come from the DNA, and the V and J calls and clone size come from that table. The sample shows around 270,000 clones, 65% to 90% of them seen only once.

Sequenced sample: peripheral blood. The receptor was derived from a man aged 25-45 years with active or convalescent COVID-19. The chain couples TRBV19 to TRBJ2-7, with D possibly TRBD2 on 6 matching bases. The DNA for the CDR3 is TGTGCCAGTAGTCCCCGGACTATCCCCTACGAGCAGTACTTC. Translating gives CASSPRTIPYEQYF.